This T cell receptor (beta chain) appears in the sequencing data of a study of CD8 T cells in ankylosing spondylitis. TCR beta libraries were made by quantitative 5'-RACE with molecular barcodes. TCRdb used MiXCR to reprocess the 5' RACE reads, holding one entry per CDR3 protein. The sample contains some 330,000 distinct CDR3 sequences, approximately 8% of which appear only once. The germline gives CDR1 SGHRS, CDR2 YFSETQ. The CDR3 is 15 amino acids. Trimming stripped 0 bases from V and 5 bases from J, with 14 bases between. Findings and caveats of the study: It was reported that disease-linked clones were significantly enriched in matched ankylosing spondylitis synovial fluid. The disease-linked clones had a CD8+ phenotype and low blood frequencies. In reactive arthritis synovial fluid and blood, some motif variants had been reported before. Roughly eight highly homologous variants made up a TCR beta motif that seemed to typify ankylosing spondylitis blood.

This clonotype has more than one count but fewer than ten. Its antigen is currently unknown. Sequencing used blood, either unsorted or a sorted T cell fraction (not recorded which). The clonotype comes from a male donor with ankylosing spondylitis. The V call is TRBV5-1, the J call TRBJ1-1; unclear D gene. The CDR3 loop reads CASSLVPGRWTEAFF. CDR3 sequence (DNA): TGCGCCAGCAGCTTGGTGCCGGGGAGGTGGACTGAAGCTTTCTTT. The full variable domain, with the rest looked up from reference TRBV5-1 and TRBJ1-1, is KAGVTQTPRYLIKTRGQQVTLSCSPISGHRSVSWYQQTPGQGLQFLFEYFSETQRNKGNFPGRFSGRQFSNSRSEMNVSTLELGDSALYLCASSLVPGRWTEAFFGQGTRLTVV.